This TCR beta chain was sequenced in a study of cytomegalovirus exposure and HLA in healthy donors. In this sample, this clone turned up a few times. Its target is not known. The PCR employed 60 Vbeta primers together with 13 Jbeta primers. Assay used: immunoSEQ multiplex PCR; TCRdb lists only in-frame clones, some missing. The sample holds about 130,000 clones, about 76% seen once. General observations from the study: Cytomegalovirus status, reportedly, was diagnosed with high specificity and sensitivity by the classifier. Association of 16,951 TCR beta sequences with HLA alleles was found at 0.05 false discovery rate in a later analysis. A cluster of highly shared sequence variants was likely a sequencing artifact.

Germline CDR1 reads MDHEN; CDR2 reads SYDVKM. This CDR3 contains 15 residues. V gave up 7 bases and J gave up 2 bases, with 14 bases separating them. The chain is built from TRBV28 and TRBJ1-4; no clear D. The receptor comes from a man aged 40-49 years in good health and CMV-seropositive. The sample comprised PBMCs. The CDR3 DNA is TGTGCCAGCACCTACCCGTCAGGCACTAATGAAAAACTGTTTTTT. This codes for CASTYPSGTNEKLFF.